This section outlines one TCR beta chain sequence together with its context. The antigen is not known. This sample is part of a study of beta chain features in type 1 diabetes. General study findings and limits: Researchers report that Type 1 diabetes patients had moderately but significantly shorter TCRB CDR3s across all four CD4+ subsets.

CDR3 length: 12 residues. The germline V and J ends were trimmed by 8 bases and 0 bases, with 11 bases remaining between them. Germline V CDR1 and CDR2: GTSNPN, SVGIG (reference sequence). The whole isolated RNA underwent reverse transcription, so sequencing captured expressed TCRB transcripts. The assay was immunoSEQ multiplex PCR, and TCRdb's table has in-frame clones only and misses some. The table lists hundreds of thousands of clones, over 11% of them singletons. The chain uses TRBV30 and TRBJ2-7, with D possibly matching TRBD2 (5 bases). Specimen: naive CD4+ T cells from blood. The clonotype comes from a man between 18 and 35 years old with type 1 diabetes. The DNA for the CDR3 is TGTGCCCGGGGAGTGAGCTCCTACGAGCAGTACTTC. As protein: CARGVSSYEQYF.